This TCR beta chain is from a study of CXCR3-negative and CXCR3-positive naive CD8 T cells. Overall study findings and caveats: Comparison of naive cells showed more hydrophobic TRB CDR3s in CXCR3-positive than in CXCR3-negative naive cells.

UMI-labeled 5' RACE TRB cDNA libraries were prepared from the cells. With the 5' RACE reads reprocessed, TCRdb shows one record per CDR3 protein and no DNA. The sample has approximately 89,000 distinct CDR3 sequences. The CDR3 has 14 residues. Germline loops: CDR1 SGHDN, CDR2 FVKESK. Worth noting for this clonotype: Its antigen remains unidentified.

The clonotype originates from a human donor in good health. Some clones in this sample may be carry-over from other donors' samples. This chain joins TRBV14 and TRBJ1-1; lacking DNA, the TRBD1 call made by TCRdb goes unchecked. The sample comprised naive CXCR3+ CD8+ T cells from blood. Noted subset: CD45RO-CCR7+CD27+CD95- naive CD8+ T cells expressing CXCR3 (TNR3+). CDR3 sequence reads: CASSQILDGGEAFF.